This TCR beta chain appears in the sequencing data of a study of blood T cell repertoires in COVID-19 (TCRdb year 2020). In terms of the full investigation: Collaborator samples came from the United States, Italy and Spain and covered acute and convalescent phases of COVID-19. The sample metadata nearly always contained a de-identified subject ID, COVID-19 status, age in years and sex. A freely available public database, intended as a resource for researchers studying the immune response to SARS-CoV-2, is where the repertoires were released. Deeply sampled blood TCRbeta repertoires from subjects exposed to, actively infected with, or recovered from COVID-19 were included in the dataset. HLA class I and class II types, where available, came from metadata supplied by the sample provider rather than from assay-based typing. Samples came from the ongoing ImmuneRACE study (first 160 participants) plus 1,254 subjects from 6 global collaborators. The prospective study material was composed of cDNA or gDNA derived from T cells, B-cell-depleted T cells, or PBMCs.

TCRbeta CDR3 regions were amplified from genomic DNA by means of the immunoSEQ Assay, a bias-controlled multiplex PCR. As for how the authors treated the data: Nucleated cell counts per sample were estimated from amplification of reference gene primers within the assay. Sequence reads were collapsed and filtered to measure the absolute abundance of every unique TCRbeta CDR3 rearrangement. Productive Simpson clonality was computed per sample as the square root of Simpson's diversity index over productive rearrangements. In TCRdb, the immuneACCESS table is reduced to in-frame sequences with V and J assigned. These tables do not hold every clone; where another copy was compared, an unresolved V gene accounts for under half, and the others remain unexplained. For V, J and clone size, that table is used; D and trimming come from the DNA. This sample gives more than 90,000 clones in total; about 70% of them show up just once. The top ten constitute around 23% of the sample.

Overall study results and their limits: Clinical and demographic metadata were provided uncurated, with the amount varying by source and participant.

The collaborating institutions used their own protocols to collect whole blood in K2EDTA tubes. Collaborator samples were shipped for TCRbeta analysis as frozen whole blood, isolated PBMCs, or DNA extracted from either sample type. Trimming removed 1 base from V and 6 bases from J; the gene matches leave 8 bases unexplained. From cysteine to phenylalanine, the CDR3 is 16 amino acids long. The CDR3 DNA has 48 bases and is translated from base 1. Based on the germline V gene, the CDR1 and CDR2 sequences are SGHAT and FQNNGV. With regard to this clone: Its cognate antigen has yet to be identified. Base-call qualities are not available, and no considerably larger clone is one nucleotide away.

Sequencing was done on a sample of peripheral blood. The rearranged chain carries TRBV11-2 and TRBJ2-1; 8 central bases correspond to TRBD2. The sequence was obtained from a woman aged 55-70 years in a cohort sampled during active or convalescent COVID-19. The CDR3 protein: CASSLVVGGAGNEQFF. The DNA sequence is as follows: TGTGCCAGCAGCTTAGTCGTCGGGGGGGCCGGCAATGAGCAGTTCTTC.